Sequencing of this T cell receptor beta chain was carried out in a study of blood T cell repertoires in COVID-19. The overall study: The origin of the acute and convalescent COVID-19 samples was the United States, Italy and Spain.

In the original analysis: Scientists estimated how many nucleated cells there were by amplifying reference gene primers. TCRdb's table, derived via immunoSEQ multiplex PCR, lists solely in-frame clones and lacks some. The DNA gave D and trimming, while V, J and clone size come from that table. The sample carries some 190,000 clones, roughly 90% recorded once. V was clipped by 0 bases and J by 6 bases, with 9 bases between them. The CDR3 totals 13 residues. The germline V gene has CDR1 GTSNPN and CDR2 SVGIG (reference sequence). Input material: peripheral blood. The chain is built from TRBV30 and TRBJ1-5, with D uncertain. This receptor was obtained from a man between 18 and 29 years old with active or convalescent COVID-19. The CDR3 coding sequence is TGTGCCTGGAGTGTAGGTCCGGGTCAGCCCCAGCATTTT. It yields the protein CAWSVGPGQPQHF.